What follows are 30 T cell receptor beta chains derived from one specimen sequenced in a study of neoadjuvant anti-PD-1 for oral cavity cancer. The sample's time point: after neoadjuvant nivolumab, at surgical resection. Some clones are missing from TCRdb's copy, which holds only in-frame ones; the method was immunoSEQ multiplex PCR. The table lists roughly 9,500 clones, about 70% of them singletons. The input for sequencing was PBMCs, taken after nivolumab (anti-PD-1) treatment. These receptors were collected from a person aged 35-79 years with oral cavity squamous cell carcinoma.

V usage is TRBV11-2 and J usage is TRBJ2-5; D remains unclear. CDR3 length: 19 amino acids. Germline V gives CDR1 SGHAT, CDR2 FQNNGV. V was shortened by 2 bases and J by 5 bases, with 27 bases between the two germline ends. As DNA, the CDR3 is TGTGCCAGCAGCTTATTTAAGTTACACGGACGGATTTCGTGGGAGACCCAGTACTTC. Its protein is CASSLFKLHGRISWETQYF.

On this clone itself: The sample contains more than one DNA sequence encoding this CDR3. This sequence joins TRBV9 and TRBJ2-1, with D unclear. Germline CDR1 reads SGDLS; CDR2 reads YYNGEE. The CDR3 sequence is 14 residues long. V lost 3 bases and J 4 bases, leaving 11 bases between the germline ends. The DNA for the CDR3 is TGTGCCAGCAGCGCCCGTCTCCAGTACAATGAGCAGTTCTTC. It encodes CASSARLQYNEQFF.

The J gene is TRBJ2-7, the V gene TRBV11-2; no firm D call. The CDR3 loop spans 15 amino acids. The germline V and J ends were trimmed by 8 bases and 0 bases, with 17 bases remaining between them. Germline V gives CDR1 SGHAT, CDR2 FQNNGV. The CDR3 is CASARGPQPSYEQYF. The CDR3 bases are TGTGCCAGCGCCAGAGGCCCACAGCCCTCCTACGAGCAGTACTTC.

The CDR3 loop reads CASSLVAGDQPQHF. CDR3 DNA sequence: TGTGCCAGCAGCTTAGTGGCAGGGGATCAGCCCCAGCATTTT. The J gene is TRBJ1-5, the V gene TRBV7-2, with a weak D call TRBD1 (6 bases). The V gene lost 1 base and the J gene lost 5 bases, with 9 bases spanning the gap. The length of the CDR3 is 14 residues. Germline V gives CDR1 SGHTA, CDR2 FQGNSA.

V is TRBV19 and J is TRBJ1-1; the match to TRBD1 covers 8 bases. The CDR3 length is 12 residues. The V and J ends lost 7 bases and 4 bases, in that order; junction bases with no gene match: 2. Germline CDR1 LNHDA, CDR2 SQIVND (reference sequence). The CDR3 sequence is CASTTGGTEAFF. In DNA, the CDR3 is TGTGCCAGTACCACAGGGGGCACTGAAGCTTTCTTT.

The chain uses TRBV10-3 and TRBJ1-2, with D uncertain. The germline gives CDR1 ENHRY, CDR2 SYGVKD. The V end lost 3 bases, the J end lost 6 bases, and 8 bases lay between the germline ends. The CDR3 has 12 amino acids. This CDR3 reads CAISEGHHGYTF. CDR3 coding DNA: TGTGCCATCAGTGAAGGGCACCATGGCTACACCTTC.

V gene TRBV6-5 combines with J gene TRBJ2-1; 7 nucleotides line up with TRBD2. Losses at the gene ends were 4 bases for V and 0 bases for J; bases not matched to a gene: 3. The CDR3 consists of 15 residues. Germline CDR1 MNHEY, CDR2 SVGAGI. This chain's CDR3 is CASSFGGSSYNEQFF. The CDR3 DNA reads TGTGCCAGCAGTTTCGGGGGGTCCTCCTACAATGAGCAGTTCTTC.

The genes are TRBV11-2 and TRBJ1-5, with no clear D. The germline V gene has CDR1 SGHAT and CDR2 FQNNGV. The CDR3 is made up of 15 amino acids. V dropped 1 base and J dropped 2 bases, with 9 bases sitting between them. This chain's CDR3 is CASSLGSRGNQPQHF. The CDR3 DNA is TGTGCCAGCAGCTTAGGTTCGAGGGGCAATCAGCCCCAGCATTTT.

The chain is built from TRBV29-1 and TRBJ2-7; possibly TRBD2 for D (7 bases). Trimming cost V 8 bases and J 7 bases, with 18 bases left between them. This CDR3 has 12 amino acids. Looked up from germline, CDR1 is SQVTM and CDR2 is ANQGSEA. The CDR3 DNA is TGCAGCTTCCGCGGGGGCTTGGGGGAGCAGTACTTC. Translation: CSFRGGLGEQYF.

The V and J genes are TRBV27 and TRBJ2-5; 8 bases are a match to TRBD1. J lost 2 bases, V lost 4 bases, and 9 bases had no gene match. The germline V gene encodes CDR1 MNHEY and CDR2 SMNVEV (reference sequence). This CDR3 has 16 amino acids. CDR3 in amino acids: CASSWLRTGNQETQYF. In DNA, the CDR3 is TGTGCCAGCAGTTGGTTGCGGACAGGGAATCAAGAGACCCAGTACTTC.

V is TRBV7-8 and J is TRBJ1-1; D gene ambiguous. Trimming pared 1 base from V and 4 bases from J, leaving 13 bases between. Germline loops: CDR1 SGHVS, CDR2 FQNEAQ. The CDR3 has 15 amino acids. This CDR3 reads CASSLGTGFATEAFF. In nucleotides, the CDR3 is TGTGCCAGCAGCTTAGGTACGGGTTTCGCCACTGAAGCTTTCTTT.

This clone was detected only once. The CDR3 is CASSRDRSNTEAFF. The CDR3 DNA reads as TGTGCCAGTAGTCGGGACAGGTCAAACACTGAAGCTTTCTTT. This chain uses TRBV19 with TRBJ1-1; 8 bases agree with TRBD1. Trimming took 5 bases from V and 2 from J; bases not matched to a gene: 4. The CDR3 totals 14 residues. CDR1 and CDR2 (germline): LNHDA, SQIVND (reference sequence).

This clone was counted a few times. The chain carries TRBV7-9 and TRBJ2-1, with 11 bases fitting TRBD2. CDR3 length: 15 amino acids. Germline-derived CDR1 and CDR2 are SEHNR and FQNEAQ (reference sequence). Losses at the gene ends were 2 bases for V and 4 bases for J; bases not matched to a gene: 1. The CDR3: CASSLTSGRYNEQFF. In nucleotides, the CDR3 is TGTGCCAGCAGCTTAACTAGCGGGAGATACAATGAGCAGTTCTTC.

Written as DNA, the CDR3 is TGTGCCAGCAATCTTGAGCAGTTCTTC. Its protein product is CASNLEQFF. J is TRBJ2-1 and V is TRBV6-6; D gene unclear. V lost 7 bases, J lost 9 bases, and 4 bases lay in between. CDR1 is MNHNY, CDR2 SVGAGI, per germline (reference sequence). CDR3 length equals 9 residues.

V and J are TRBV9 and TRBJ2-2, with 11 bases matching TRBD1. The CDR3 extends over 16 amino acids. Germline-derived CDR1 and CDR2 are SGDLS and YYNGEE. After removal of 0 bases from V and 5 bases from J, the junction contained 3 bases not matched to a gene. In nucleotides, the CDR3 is TGTGCCAGCAGCGTAGTCGGGACAGGGGGTACCGGGGAGCTGTTTTTT. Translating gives CASSVVGTGGTGELFF.

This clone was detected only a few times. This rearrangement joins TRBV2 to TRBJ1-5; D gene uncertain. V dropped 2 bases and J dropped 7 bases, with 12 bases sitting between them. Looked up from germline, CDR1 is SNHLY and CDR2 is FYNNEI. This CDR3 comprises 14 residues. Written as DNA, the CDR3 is TGTGCCAGCAGTGAATCTACGGGTAGGCAGCCCCAGCATTTT. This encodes CASSESTGRQPQHF.

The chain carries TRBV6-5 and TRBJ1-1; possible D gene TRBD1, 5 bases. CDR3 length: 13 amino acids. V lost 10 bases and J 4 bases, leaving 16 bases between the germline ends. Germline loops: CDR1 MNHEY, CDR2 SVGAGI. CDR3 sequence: CATWKGVSTEAFF. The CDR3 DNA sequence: TGTGCCACTTGGAAAGGGGTAAGCACTGAAGCTTTCTTT.

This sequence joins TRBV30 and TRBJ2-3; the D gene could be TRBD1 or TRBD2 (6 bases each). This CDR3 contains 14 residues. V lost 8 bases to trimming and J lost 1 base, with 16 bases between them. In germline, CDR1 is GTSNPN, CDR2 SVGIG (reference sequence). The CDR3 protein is CAITPGAGTDTQYF. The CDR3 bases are TGTGCCATAACCCCGGGGGCCGGCACAGATACGCAGTATTTT.

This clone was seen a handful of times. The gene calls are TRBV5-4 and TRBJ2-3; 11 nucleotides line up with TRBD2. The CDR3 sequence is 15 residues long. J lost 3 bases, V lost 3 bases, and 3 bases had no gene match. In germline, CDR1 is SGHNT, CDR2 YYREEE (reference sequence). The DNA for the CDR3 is TGTGCCAGCAGCTCGGGACTAGCGGCTACAGATACGCAGTATTTT. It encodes CASSSGLAATDTQYF.

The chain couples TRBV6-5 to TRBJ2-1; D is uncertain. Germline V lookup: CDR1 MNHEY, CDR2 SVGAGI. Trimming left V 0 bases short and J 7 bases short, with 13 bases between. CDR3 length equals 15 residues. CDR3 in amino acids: CASSYSSLQWNEQFF. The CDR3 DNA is TGTGCCAGCAGTTACTCCTCCCTCCAGTGGAATGAGCAGTTCTTC.

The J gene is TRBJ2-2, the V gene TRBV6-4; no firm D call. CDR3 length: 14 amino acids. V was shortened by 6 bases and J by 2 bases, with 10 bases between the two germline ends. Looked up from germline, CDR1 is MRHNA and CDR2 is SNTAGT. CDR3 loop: CASRGQANTGELFF. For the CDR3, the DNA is TGTGCCAGCAGAGGCCAGGCTAACACCGGGGAGCTGTTTTTT.

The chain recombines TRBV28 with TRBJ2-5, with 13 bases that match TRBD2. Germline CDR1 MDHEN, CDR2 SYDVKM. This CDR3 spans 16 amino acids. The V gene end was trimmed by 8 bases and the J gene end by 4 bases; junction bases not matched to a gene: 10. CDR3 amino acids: CASLPPGLAGRETQYF. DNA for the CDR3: TGTGCCAGCTTACCACCGGGACTAGCGGGACGAGAGACCCAGTACTTC.

In nucleotides, the CDR3 is TGTGCCAGCAGTGACACTAGGTTTTCCTACGAGCAGTACTTC. Encoded protein: CASSDTRFSYEQYF. The chain combines TRBV2 with TRBJ2-7, with D maybe TRBD2 (5 bases). Trimming removed 3 bases from V and 1 base from J, with 10 bases in between. Germline CDR1 reads SNHLY; CDR2 reads FYNNEI. The CDR3 loop spans 14 amino acids.

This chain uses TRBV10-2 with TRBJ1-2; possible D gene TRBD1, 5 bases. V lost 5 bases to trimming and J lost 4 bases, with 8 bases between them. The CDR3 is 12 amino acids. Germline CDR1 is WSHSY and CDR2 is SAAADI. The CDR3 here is CASSRDGYGYTF. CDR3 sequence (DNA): TGCGCCAGCAGTCGGGACGGCTATGGCTACACCTTC.

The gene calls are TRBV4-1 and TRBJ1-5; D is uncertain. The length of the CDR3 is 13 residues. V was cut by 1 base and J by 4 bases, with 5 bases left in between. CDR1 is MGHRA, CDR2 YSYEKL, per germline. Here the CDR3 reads CASSQVENQPQHF. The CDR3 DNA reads TGCGCCAGCAGCCAAGTGGAAAATCAGCCCCAGCATTTT.

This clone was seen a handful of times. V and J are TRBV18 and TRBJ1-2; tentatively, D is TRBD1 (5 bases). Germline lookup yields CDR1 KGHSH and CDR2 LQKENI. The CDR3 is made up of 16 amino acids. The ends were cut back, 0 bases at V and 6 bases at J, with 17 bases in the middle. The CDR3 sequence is CASSPPIGRGPNGYTF. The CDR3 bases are TGTGCCAGCTCACCACCGATTGGGAGGGGTCCAAATGGCTACACCTTC. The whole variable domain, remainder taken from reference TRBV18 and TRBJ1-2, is NAGVMQNPRHLVRRRGQEARLRCSPMKGHSHVYWYRQLPEEGLKFMVYLQKENIIDESGMPKERFSAEFPKEGPSILRIQQVVRGDSAAYFCASSPPIGRGPNGYTFGSGTRLTVV.

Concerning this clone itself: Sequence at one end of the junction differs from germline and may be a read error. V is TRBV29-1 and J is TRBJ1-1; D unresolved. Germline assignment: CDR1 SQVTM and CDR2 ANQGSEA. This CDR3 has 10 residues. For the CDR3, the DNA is TGCAGCGTCGAAGACACTGAAGCTTTCTTT. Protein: CSVEDTEAFF.

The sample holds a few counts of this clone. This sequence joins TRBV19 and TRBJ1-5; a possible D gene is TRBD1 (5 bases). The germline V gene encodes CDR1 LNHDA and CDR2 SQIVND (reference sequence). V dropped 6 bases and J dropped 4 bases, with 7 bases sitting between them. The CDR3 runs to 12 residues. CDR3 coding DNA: TGTGCCAGTAGGTCAGGGAATCAGCCCCAGCATTTT. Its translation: CASRSGNQPQHF.

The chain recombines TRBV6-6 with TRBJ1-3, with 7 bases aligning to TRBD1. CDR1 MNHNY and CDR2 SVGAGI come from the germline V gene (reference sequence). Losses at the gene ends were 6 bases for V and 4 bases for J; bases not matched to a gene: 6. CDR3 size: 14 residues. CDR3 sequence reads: CASRGDREGNTIYF. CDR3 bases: TGTGCCAGCAGGGGAGACAGGGAAGGAAACACCATATATTTT.

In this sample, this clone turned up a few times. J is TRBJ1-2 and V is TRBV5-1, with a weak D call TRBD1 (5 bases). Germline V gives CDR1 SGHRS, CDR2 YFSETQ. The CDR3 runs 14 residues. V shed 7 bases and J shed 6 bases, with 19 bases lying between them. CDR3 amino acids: CASGKLGVSNGYTF. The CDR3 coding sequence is TGCGCCAGCGGAAAACTGGGGGTTTCTAATGGCTACACCTTC.